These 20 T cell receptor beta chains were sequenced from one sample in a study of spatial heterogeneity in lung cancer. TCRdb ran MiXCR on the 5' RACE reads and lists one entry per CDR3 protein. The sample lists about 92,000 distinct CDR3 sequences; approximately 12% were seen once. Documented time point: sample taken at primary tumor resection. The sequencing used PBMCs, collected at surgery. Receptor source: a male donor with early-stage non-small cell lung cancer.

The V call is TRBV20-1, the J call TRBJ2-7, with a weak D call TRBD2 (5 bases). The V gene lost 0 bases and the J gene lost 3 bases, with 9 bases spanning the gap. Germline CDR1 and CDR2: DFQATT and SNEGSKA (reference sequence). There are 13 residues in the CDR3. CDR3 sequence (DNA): TGCAGTGCTAGAGAATCGGACTTCTACGAGCAGTACTTC. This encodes CSARESDFYEQYF.

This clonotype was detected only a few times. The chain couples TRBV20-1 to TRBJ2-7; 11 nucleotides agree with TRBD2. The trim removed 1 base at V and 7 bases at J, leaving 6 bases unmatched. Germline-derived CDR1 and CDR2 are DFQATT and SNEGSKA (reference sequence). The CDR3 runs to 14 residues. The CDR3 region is CSARVRGLADEQYF. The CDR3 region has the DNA TGCAGTGCTAGAGTCCGGGGACTAGCGGATGAGCAGTACTTC.

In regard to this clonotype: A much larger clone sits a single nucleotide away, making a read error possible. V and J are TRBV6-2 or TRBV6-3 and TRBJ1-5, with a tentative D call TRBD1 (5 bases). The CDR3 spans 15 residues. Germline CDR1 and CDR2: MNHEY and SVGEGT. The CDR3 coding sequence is TGTACCAGCACCCCCCCAGGGCGAGGCAATCAGCCCCAGCATTTT. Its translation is CTSTPPGRGNQPQHF.

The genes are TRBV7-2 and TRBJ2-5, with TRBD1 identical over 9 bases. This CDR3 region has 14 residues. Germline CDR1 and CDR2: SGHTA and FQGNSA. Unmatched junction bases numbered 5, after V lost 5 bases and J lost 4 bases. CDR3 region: CASSPQGAGETQYF. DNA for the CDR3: TGTGCCAGCAGCCCACAGGGGGCAGGAGAGACCCAGTACTTC.

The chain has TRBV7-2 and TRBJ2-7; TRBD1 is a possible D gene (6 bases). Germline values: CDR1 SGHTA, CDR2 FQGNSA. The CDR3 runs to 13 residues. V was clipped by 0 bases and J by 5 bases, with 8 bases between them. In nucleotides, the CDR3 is TGTGCCAGCAGCTTAGCTAGGGACAACGAGCAGTACTTC. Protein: CASSLARDNEQYF.

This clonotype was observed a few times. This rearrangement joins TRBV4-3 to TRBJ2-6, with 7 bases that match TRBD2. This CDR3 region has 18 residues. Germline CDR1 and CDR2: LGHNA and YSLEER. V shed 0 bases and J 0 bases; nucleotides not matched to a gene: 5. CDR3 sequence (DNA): TGCGCCAGCAGCCAAGATATGGCTAGCGGCTCTGGGGCCAACGTCCTGACTTTC. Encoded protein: CASSQDMASGSGANVLTF.

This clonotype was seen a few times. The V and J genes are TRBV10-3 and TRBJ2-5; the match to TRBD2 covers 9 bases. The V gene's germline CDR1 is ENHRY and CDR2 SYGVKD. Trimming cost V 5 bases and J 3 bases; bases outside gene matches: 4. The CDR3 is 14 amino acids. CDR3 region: CAISPTSGEETQYF. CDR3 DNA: TGTGCCATCAGTCCGACTAGCGGAGAAGAGACCCAGTACTTC.

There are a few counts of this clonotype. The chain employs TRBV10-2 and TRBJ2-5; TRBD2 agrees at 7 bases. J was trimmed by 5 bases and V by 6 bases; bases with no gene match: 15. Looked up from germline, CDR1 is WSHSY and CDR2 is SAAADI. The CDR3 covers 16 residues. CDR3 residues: CASSPTPGAGEETQYF. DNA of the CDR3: TGCGCCAGCAGCCCGACACCCGGGGCGGGAGAGGAGACCCAGTACTTC.

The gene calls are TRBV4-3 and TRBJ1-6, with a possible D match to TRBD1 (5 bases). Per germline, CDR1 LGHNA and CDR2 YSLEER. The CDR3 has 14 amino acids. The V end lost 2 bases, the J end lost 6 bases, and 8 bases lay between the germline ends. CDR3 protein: CASSQFQGNSPLHF. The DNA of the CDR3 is TGCGCCAGCAGCCAATTTCAGGGTAATTCACCCCTCCACTTT.

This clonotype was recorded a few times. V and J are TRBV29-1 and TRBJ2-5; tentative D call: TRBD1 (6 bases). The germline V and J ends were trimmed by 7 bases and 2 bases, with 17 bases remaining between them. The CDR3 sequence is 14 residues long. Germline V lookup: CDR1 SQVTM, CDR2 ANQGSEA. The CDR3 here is CSATPGQGQETQYF. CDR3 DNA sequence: TGCAGCGCCACTCCGGGACAAGGACAAGAGACCCAGTACTTC.

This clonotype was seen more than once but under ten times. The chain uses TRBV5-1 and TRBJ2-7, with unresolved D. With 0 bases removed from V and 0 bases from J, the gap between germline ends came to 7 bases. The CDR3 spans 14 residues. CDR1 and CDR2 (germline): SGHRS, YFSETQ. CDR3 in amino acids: CASSLDIGSYEQYF. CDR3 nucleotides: TGCGCCAGCAGCTTGGATATCGGCTCCTACGAGCAGTACTTC.

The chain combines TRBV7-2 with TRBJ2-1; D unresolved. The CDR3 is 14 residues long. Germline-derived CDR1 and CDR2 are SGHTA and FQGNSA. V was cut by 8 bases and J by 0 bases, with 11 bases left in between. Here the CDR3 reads CASGRRSSYNEQFF. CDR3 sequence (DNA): TGTGCCAGCGGTCGGCGGAGCTCCTACAATGAGCAGTTCTTC.

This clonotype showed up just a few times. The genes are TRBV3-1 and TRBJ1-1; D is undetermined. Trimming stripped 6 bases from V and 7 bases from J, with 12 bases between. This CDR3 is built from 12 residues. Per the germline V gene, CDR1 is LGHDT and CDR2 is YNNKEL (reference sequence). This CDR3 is CASRKEVGEAFF. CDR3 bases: TGTGCCAGCAGGAAAGAAGTCGGTGAAGCTTTCTTT.

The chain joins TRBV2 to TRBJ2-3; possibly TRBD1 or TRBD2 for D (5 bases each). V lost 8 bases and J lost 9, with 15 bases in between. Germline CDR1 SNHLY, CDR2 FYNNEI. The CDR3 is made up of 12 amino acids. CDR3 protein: CASSIAGRTQYF. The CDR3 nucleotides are TGTGCCAGCTCAATTGCAGGGAGAACGCAGTATTTT.

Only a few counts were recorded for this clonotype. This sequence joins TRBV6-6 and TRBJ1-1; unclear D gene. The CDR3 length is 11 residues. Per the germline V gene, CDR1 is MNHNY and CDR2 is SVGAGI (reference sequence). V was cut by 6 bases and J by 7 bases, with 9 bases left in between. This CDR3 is CASRGRSEAFF. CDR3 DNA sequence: TGTGCCAGCAGAGGGAGGAGTGAAGCTTTCTTT.

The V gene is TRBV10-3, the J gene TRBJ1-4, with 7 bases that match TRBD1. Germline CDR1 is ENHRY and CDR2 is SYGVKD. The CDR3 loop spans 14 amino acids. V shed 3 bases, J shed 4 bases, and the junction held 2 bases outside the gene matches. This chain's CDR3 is CAISEGQDNEKLFF. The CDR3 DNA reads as TGTGCCATCAGTGAAGGACAGGATAATGAAAAACTGTTTTTT.

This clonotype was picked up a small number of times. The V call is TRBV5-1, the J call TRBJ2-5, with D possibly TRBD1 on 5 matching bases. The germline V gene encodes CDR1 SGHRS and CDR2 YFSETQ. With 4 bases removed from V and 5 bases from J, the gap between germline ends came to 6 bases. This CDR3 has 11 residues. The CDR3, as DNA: TGCGCCAGCAGCGCAGGGGAGACCCAGTACTTC. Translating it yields CASSAGETQYF.

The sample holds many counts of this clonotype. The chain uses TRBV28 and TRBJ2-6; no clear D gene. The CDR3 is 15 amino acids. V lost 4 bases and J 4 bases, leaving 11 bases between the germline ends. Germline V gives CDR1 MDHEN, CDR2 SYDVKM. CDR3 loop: CASSSLGYGANVLTF. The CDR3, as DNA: TGTGCCAGCAGTTCCCTAGGGTACGGGGCCAACGTCCTGACTTTC.

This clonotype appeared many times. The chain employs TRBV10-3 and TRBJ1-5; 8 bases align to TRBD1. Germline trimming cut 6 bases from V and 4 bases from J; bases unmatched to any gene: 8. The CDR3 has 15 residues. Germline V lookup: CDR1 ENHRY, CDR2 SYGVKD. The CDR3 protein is CAISEGTGSNQPQHF. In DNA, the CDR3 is TGTGCCATCAGCGAGGGGACAGGTAGTAATCAGCCCCAGCATTTT.

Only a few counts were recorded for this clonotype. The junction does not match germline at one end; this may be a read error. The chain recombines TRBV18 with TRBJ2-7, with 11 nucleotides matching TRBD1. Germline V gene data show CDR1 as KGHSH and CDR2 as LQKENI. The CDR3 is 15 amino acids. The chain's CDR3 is CASSPGQGAAIPTDF. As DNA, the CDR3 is TGTGCCAGCTCACCCGGACAGGGGGCCGCTATTCCGACCGATTTC.